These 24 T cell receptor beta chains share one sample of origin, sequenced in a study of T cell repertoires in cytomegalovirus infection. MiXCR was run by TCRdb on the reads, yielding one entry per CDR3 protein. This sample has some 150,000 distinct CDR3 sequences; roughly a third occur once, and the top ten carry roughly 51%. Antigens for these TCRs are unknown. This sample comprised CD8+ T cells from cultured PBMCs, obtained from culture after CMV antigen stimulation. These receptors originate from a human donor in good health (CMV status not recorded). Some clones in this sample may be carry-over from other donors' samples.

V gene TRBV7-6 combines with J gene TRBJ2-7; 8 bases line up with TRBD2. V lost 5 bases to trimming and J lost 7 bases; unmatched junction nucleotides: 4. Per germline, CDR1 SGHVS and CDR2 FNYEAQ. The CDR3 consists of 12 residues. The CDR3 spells CASSPPGGEQYF. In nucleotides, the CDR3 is TGTGCCAGCAGCCCTCCGGGGGGGGAGCAGTACTTC.

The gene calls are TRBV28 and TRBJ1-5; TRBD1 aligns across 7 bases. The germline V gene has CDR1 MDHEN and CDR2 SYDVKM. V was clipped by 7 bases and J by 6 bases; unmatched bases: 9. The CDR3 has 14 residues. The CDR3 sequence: CASTDDRAGQPQHF. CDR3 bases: TGTGCCAGCACTGATGACAGGGCAGGTCAGCCCCAGCATTTT.

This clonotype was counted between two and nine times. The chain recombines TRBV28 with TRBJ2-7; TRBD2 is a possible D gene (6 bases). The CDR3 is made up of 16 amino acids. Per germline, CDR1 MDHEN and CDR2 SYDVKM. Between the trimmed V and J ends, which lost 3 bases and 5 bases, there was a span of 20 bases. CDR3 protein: CASSLVRVGGFNEQYF. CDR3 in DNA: TGTGCCAGCAGTTTGGTAAGAGTCGGGGGATTCAACGAGCAGTACTTC.

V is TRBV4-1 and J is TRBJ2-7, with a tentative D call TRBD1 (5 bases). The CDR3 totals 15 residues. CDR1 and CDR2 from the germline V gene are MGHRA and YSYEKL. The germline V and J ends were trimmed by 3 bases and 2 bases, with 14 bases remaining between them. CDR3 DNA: TGCGCCAGCAGCCAGGCGCCTGGACAAACCTACGAGCAGTACTTC. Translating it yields CASSQAPGQTYEQYF.

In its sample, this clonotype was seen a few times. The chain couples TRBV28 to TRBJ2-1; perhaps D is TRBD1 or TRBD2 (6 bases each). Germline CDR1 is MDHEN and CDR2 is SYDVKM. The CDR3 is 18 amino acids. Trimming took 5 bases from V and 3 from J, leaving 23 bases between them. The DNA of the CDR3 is TGTGCCAGCAGTCCCTCCGGGGTGCGGGACAAGCTCTACAATGAGCAGTTCTTC. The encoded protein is CASSPSGVRDKLYNEQFF.

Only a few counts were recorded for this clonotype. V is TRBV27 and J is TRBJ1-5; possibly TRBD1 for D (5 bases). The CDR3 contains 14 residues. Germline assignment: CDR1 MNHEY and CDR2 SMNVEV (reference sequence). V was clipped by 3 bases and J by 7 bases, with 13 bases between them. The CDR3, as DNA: TGTGCCAGCAGTTTCATAGGGGTTGGACAGCCCCAGCATTTT. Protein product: CASSFIGVGQPQHF.

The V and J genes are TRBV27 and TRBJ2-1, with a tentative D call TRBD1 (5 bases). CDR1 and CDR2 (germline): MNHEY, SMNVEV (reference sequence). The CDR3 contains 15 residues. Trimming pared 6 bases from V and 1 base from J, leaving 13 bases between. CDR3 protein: CASRGVMESYNEQFF. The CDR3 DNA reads TGTGCCAGCAGAGGGGTGATGGAGTCCTACAATGAGCAGTTCTTC.

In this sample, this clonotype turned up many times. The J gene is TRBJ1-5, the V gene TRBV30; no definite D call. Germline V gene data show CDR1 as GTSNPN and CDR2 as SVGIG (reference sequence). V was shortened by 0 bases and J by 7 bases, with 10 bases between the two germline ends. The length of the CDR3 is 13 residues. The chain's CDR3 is CAWSVLSGQPQHF. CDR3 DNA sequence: TGTGCCTGGAGTGTACTGAGTGGGCAGCCCCAGCATTTT.

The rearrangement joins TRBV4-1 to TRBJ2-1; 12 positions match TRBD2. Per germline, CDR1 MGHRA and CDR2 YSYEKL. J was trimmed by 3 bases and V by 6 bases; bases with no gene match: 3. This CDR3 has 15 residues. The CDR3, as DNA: TGCGCCAGCAGACTAGCGGGGGGATTCTACAATGAGCAGTTCTTC. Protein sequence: CASRLAGGFYNEQFF.

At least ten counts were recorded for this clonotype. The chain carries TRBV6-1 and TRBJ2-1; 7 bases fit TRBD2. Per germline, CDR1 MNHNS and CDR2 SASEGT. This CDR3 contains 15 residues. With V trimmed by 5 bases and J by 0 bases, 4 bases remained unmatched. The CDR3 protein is CASSYSGDSYNEQFF. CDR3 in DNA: TGTGCCAGCAGTTACAGCGGGGACTCCTACAATGAGCAGTTCTTC.

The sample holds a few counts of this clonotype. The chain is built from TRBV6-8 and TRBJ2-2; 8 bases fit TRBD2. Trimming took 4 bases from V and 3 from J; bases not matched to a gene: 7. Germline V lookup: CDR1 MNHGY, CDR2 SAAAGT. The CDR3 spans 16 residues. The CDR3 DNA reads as TGTGCCAGCAGTTTTCCAGCGGGGGCTGACACCGGGGAGCTGTTTTTT. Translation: CASSFPAGADTGELFF.

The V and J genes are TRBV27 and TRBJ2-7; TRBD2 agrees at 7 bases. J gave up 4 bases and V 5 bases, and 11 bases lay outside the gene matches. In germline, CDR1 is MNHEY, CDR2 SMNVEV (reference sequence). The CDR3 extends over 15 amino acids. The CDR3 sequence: CASSPMSSGRYEQYF. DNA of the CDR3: TGTGCCAGCAGTCCCATGTCTAGCGGACGGTACGAGCAGTACTTC.

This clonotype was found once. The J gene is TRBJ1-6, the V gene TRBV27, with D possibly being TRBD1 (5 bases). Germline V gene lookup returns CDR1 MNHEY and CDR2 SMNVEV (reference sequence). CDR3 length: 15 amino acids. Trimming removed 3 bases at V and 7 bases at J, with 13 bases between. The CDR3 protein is CASSLVGTGNSPLHF. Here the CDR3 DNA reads TGTGCCAGCAGTTTGGTCGGGACGGGCAATTCACCCCTCCACTTT.

The CDR3 loop reads CATTIGELFF. Here the CDR3 DNA reads TGTGCCACCACTATCGGGGAGCTGTTTTTT. The J gene is TRBJ2-2, the V gene TRBV6-1; D is unresolved. Per germline, CDR1 MNHNS and CDR2 SASEGT. V dropped 10 bases and J dropped 7 bases, with 7 bases sitting between them. The CDR3 is made up of 10 amino acids.

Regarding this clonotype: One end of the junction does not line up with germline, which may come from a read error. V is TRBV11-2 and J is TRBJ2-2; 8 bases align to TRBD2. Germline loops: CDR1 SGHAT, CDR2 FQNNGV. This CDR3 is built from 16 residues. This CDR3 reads CASSWTSRPPTGELFF. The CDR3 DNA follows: TGTGCCAGCAGCTGGACTAGCAGACCCCCCACCGGCGAGCTGTTTTTT. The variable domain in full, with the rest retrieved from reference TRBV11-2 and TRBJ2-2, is EAGVAQSPRYKIIEKRQSVAFWCNPISGHATLYWYQQILGQGPKLLIQFQNNGVVDDSQLPKDRFSAERLKGVDSTLKIQPAKLEDSAVYLCASSWTSRPPTGELFFGEGSRLTVL.

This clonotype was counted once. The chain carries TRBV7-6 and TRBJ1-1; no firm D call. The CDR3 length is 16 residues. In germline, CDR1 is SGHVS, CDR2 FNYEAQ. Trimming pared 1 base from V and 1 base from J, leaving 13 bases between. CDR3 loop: CASSLEWGAENTEAFF. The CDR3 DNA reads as TGTGCCAGCAGCTTAGAATGGGGAGCAGAGAACACTGAAGCTTTCTTT.

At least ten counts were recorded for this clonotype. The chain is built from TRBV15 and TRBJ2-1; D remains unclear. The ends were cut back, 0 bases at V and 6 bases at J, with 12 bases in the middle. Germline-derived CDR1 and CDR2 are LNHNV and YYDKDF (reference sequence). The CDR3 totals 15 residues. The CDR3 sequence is CATSRERKLINEQFF. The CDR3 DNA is TGTGCCACCAGCAGAGAAAGGAAACTAATCAATGAGCAGTTCTTC.

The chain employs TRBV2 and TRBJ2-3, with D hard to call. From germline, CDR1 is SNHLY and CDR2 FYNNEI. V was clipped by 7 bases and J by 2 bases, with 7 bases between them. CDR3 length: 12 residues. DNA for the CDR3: TGTGCCAGCAATCAGGCCACAGATACGCAGTATTTT. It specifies CASNQATDTQYF. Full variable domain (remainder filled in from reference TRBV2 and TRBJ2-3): EPEVTQTPSHQVTQMGQEVILRCVPISNHLYFYWYRQILGQKVEFLVSFYNNEISEKSEIFDDQFSVERPDGSNFTLKIRSTKLEDSAMYFCASNQATDTQYFGPGTRLTVL.

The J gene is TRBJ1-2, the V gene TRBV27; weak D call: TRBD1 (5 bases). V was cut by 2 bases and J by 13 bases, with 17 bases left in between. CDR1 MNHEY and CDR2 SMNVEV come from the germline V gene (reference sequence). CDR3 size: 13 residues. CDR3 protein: CASSLSQGTAVTF. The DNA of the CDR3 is TGTGCCAGCAGTTTAAGCCAGGGAACCGCGGTCACCTTC.

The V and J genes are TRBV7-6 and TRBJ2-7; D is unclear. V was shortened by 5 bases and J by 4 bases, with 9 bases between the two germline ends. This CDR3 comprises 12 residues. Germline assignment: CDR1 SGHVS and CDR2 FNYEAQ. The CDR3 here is CASSAPGYEQYF. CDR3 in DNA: TGTGCCAGCAGCGCCCCAGGTTACGAGCAGTACTTC.

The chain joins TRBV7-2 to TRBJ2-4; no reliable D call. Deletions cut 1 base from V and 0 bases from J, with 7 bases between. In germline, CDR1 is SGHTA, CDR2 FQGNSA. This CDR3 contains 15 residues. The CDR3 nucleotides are TGTGCCAGCAGCTTAGATGGCTTAGCCAAAAACATTCAGTACTTC. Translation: CASSLDGLAKNIQYF.

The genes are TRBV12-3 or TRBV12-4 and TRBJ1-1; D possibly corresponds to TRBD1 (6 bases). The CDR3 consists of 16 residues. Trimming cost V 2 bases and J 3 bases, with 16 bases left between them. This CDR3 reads CASSLFLEPGDTEAFF. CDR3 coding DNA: TGTGCCAGCAGTTTATTCCTGGAGCCAGGGGACACTGAAGCTTTCTTT.

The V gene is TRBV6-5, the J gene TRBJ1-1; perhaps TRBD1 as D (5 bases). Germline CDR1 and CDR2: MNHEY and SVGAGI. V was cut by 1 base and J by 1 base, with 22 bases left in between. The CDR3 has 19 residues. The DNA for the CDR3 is TGTGCCAGCAGTTACTTCCCGTTCCCTCCCAGGGATAGGAACACTGAAGCTTTCTTT. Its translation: CASSYFPFPPRDRNTEAFF.

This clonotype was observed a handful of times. This chain's CDR3 is CSARGIRGNTEAFF. The CDR3 DNA follows: TGCAGTGCTAGAGGTATCAGGGGAAACACTGAAGCTTTCTTT. This chain joins TRBV20-1 and TRBJ1-1, with D maybe TRBD1 (6 bases). The CDR3 loop spans 14 amino acids. The germline gives CDR1 DFQATT, CDR2 SNEGSKA (reference sequence). The V and J ends lost 1 base and 2 bases respectively, with 11 bases between them.